Following are 22 T cell receptor beta chains from one sample sequenced in a study of T cell responses to AZD1222 COVID-19 vaccine. TCRdb's copy holds only in-frame clones and misses some; the assay was immunoSEQ multiplex PCR. Of 130,000 to 150,000 clones listed, approximately 90% are singletons. The sequenced sample was peripheral blood, obtained 28 days after the second AZD1222 dose. These TCRs come from an adult who received the AZD1222 COVID-19 vaccine.

This clone showed up just a few times. The V gene is TRBV20-1, the J gene TRBJ2-1, with TRBD1 as a possible D gene (5 bases). Germline V gene lookup returns CDR1 DFQATT and CDR2 SNEGSKA (reference sequence). This CDR3 is 18 amino acids long. V was trimmed by 3 bases and J by 0 bases, leaving 21 bases between them. CDR3 loop: CSASSLLLGQGSYNEQFF. CDR3 coding DNA: TGCAGTGCTAGTAGTCTTCTCCTAGGCCAGGGCTCCTACAATGAGCAGTTCTTC.

The chain has TRBV12-3 or TRBV12-4 and TRBJ1-2; 7 bases agree with TRBD1. J gave up 3 bases and V 7 bases, and 2 bases lay outside the gene matches. CDR3 length: 12 amino acids. This CDR3 is CASIDRDYGYTF. CDR3 nucleotides: TGTGCCAGCATTGACAGGGACTATGGCTACACCTTC.

In this sample, this clone turned up once. The V call is TRBV10-3, the J call TRBJ1-2; TRBD1 matches at 7 bases. The germline CDR1 and CDR2 sequences are ENHRY and SYGVKD. J lost 4 bases, V lost 8 bases, and 7 bases had no gene match. CDR3 size: 13 residues. CDR3 loop: CAIGRDSIYGYTF. CDR3 nucleotides: TGTGCCATCGGTAGGGACAGTATCTATGGCTACACCTTC.

The CDR3 bases are TGTGCCAGCTCTAGGACAGGGAACACTGAAGCTTTCTTT. This gives the protein CASSRTGNTEAFF. The J gene is TRBJ1-1, the V gene TRBV2, with TRBD1 identical over 7 bases. Germline CDR1 is SNHLY and CDR2 is FYNNEI. CDR3 length: 13 amino acids. The trim removed 8 bases at V and 1 base at J, leaving 4 bases unmatched.

This chain joins TRBV28 and TRBJ1-2; D is uncertain. Germline V lookup: CDR1 MDHEN, CDR2 SYDVKM. The CDR3 runs to 12 residues. Trimming took 3 bases from V and 6 from J, leaving 8 bases between them. The CDR3 DNA follows: TGTGCCAGCAGTTTCTCAGTAAATGGCTACACCTTC. The encoded protein is CASSFSVNGYTF.

This chain uses TRBV20-1 with TRBJ1-1; TRBD1 agrees at 8 bases. The CDR3 contains 11 residues. V shed 3 bases, J shed 8 bases, and the junction held 2 bases outside the gene matches. Germline values: CDR1 DFQATT, CDR2 SNEGSKA (reference sequence). The CDR3 DNA follows: TGCAGTGCTAGGGGACAGGCGGAAGCTTTCTTT. Its protein is CSARGQAEAFF.

The chain employs TRBV7-8 and TRBJ1-3; D not resolved. CDR3 size: 17 residues. Germline V CDR1 and CDR2: SGHVS, FQNEAQ. Between the trimmed V and J ends, which lost 2 bases and 0 bases, there was a span of 14 bases. In DNA, the CDR3 is TGTGCCAGCAGCTTATTCCAGCGCCGGCTCTCTGGAAACACCATATATTTT. Its protein is CASSLFQRRLSGNTIYF.

The chain employs TRBV6-1 and TRBJ1-3; the D is unclear. With 3 bases removed from V and 0 bases from J, the gap between germline ends came to 9 bases. Per the germline V gene, CDR1 is MNHNS and CDR2 is SASEGT. The CDR3 covers 15 residues. The CDR3 region is CASSEGIRSGNTIYF. In nucleotides, the CDR3 is TGTGCCAGCAGTGAGGGCATTCGCTCTGGAAACACCATATATTTT.

The genes are TRBV5-1 and TRBJ1-4; D possibly corresponds to TRBD1 (5 bases). CDR3 length: 17 amino acids. The V gene's germline CDR1 is SGHRS and CDR2 YFSETQ. V lost 6 bases and J lost 0, with 18 bases in between. CDR3 coding DNA: TGCGCCAGCACCCCGGGACTTTCTAGAACAACTAATGAAAAACTGTTTTTT. Translating it yields CASTPGLSRTTNEKLFF.

The V and J genes are TRBV7-9 and TRBJ1-1; possible D gene TRBD1, 5 bases. Germline V gene sequence: CDR1 SEHNR, CDR2 FQNEAQ (reference sequence). Deletions cut 0 bases from V and 1 base from J, with 6 bases between. This CDR3 is 14 amino acids long. For the CDR3, the DNA is TGTGCCAGCAGCTTAGCGGGGGGGAACACTGAAGCTTTCTTT. Residues: CASSLAGGNTEAFF. The full variable domain, with the rest looked up from reference TRBV7-9 and TRBJ1-1, is DTGVSQNPRHKITKRGQNVTFRCDPISEHNRLYWYRQTLGQGPEFLTYFQNEAQLEKSRLLSDRFSAERPKGSFSTLEIQRTEQGDSAMYLCASSLAGGNTEAFFGQGTRLTVV.

The chain combines TRBV20-1 with TRBJ1-3; D remains ambiguous. There are 11 residues in the CDR3. Germline V gene sequence: CDR1 DFQATT, CDR2 SNEGSKA (reference sequence). The V and J ends lost 4 bases and 4 bases respectively, with 5 bases between them. CDR3: CSANRGNTIYF. CDR3 in DNA: TGCAGTGCTAATCGAGGAAACACCATATATTTT.

The rearrangement uses TRBV5-1 and TRBJ1-2, with D perhaps TRBD1 (5 bases). Per germline, CDR1 SGHRS and CDR2 YFSETQ. V was trimmed by 4 bases and J by 6 bases, leaving 13 bases between them. The CDR3 is made up of 13 amino acids. CDR3 DNA: TGCGCCAGCAGCCTAGGGAGGGACCATGGCTACACCTTC. Translation: CASSLGRDHGYTF.

This chain uses TRBV5-1 with TRBJ2-2, with D possibly matching TRBD2 (5 bases). The CDR3 runs to 14 residues. Trimming stripped 4 bases from V and 3 bases from J, with 10 bases between. Germline values: CDR1 SGHRS, CDR2 YFSETQ. The DNA of the CDR3 is TGCGCCAGCAGCAAAGGAGGAGACACCGGGGAGCTGTTTTTT. Amino acids: CASSKGGDTGELFF.

J is TRBJ2-7 and V is TRBV5-1, with TRBD2 matching 12 bases. This CDR3 region has 17 residues. From germline, CDR1 is SGHRS and CDR2 YFSETQ. Trimming at V came to 7 bases and at J to 0 bases, leaving 11 bases not matched to a gene. The CDR3 here is CASFPSGRAKGSYEQYF. Written as DNA, the CDR3 is TGCGCCAGCTTCCCTAGCGGGAGGGCCAAAGGCTCCTACGAGCAGTACTTC.

This sequence joins TRBV7-9 and TRBJ1-6; D call uncertain. This CDR3 has 14 residues. The germline V gene has CDR1 SEHNR and CDR2 FQNEAQ (reference sequence). Trimming cost V 7 bases and J 6 bases, with 13 bases left between them. The CDR3 DNA reads TGTGCCAGCACCTTGGACGGCTTTAATTCACCCCTCCACTTT. Its translation is CASTLDGFNSPLHF.

The rearrangement joins TRBV5-1 to TRBJ1-1; weak D call: TRBD1 (6 bases). The length of the CDR3 is 14 residues. Between the trimmed V and J ends, which lost 2 bases and 0 bases, there was a span of 8 bases. Germline V gives CDR1 SGHRS, CDR2 YFSETQ. CDR3 sequence reads: CASSFGTLNTEAFF. As DNA, the CDR3 is TGCGCCAGCAGCTTCGGGACACTGAACACTGAAGCTTTCTTT.

The chain links TRBV25-1 to TRBJ2-5, with D perhaps matching TRBD2 (7 bases). The CDR3 runs to 14 residues. Germline V gene lookup returns CDR1 MGHDK and CDR2 SYGVNS. V lost 1 base and J lost 5, with 11 bases in between. The CDR3 region is CASSEWRGRETQYF. The CDR3 nucleotides read TGTGCCAGCAGTGAATGGCGGGGGCGGGAGACCCAGTACTTC. Together with reference TRBV25-1 and TRBJ2-5, the CDR3 gives the full variable domain: EADIYQTPRYLVIGTGKKITLECSQTMGHDKMYWYQQDPGMELHLIHYSYGVNSTEKGDLSSESTVSRIRTEHFPLTLESARPSHTSQYLCASSEWRGRETQYFGPGTRLLVL.

This chain connects TRBV3-1 (or the pseudogene TRBV3-2) to TRBJ2-1, with 13 nucleotides matching TRBD2. Germline V CDR1 and CDR2: LGHDT, YNNKEL (reference sequence). J was trimmed by 7 bases and V by 2 bases; bases with no gene match: 2. The CDR3 has 15 amino acids. CDR3 loop: CASSQRTSGRNEQFF. The CDR3 coding sequence is TGTGCCAGCAGCCAAAGGACTAGCGGGAGAAATGAGCAGTTCTTC.

This clone appeared a single time. V is TRBV10-3 and J is TRBJ2-1, with D perhaps TRBD2 (6 bases). This CDR3 contains 17 residues. Per germline, CDR1 ENHRY and CDR2 SYGVKD. With 0 bases removed from V and 3 bases from J, the gap between germline ends came to 15 bases. The CDR3 coding sequence is TGTGCCATCAGTGAGTCGCCGCGAGGAGGGGTCTACAATGAGCAGTTCTTC. This encodes CAISESPRGGVYNEQFF.

This CDR3 is CASSAQVGDRGPAEQYF. The CDR3 bases are TGTGCCAGCAGCGCCCAGGTGGGGGACAGGGGGCCGGCGGAGCAGTACTTC. The chain is built from TRBV7-8 and TRBJ2-7, with TRBD1 matching 12 bases. Unmatched junction bases numbered 15, after V lost 5 bases and J lost 7 bases. CDR1 is SGHVS and CDR2 is FQNEAQ in the germline V gene. The CDR3 length is 17 residues.

This chain joins TRBV3-1 (or the pseudogene TRBV3-2) and TRBJ2-1, with 9 bases aligning to TRBD1. Per the germline V gene, CDR1 is LGHDT and CDR2 is YNNKEL (reference sequence). There are 21 residues in the CDR3. V trimming: 3 bases; J trimming: 0 bases; junction bases outside the gene matches: 18. CDR3 protein: CASSQGETGGPWLSSYNEQFF. DNA of the CDR3: TGTGCCAGCAGCCAGGGTGAGACAGGGGGGCCGTGGTTGAGCTCCTACAATGAGCAGTTCTTC.

This clone was picked up one time. The rearrangement uses TRBV19 and TRBJ1-4; TRBD1 matches 7 bases. The CDR3 spans 15 residues. After removal of 6 bases from V and 8 bases from J, the junction contained 12 bases not matched to a gene. From germline, CDR1 is LNHDA and CDR2 SQIVND (reference sequence). The CDR3 DNA sequence: TGTGCCAGTAGCCCCGACAGGGTTTCGGGAGAAAAACTGTTTTTT. The encoded protein is CASSPDRVSGEKLFF. Supplemented by reference TRBV19 and TRBJ1-4, the full variable domain reads DGGITQSPKYLFRKEGQNVTLSCEQNLNHDAMYWYRQDPGQGLRLIYYSQIVNDFQKGDIAEGYSVSREKKESFPLTVTSAQKNPTAFYLCASSPDRVSGEKLFFGSGTQLSVL.